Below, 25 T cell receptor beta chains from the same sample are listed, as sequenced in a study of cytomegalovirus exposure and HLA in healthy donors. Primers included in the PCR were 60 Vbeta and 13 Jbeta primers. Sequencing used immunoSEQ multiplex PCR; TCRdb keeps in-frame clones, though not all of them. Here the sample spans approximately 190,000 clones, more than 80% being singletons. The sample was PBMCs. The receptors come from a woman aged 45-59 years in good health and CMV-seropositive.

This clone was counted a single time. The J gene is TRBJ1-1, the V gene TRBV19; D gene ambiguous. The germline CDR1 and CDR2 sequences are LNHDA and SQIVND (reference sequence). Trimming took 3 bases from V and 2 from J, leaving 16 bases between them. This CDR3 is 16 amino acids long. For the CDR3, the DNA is TGTGCCAGTAGTATCATGTCGAAAAAAAGCAACACTGAAGCTTTCTTT. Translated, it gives CASSIMSKKSNTEAFF.

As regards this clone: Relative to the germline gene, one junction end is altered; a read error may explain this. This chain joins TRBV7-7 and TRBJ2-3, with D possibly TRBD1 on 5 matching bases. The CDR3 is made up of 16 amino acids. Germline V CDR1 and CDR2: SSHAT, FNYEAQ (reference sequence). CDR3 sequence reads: CASSPEFDSSTDTQYF. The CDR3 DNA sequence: TGTGCTAGCAGCCCCGAGTTCGACAGCTCCACAGATACGCAGTATTTT.

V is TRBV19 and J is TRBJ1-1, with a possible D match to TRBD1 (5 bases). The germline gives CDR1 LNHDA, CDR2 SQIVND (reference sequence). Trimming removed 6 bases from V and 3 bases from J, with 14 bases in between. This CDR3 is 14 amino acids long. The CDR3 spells CASRDTGFDTEAFF. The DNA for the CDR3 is TGTGCCAGTAGGGATACAGGATTTGACACTGAAGCTTTCTTT.

The CDR3 DNA is TGCGCCAGCAGCTTGCAGGGGGCGAGGGGCGGTTCACCCCTCCACTTT. Protein sequence: CASSLQGARGGSPLHF. J is TRBJ1-6 and V is TRBV5-1, with TRBD1 matching 8 bases. Unmatched junction bases numbered 9, after V lost 1 base and J lost 9 bases. Germline lookup yields CDR1 SGHRS and CDR2 YFSETQ. This CDR3 contains 16 residues.

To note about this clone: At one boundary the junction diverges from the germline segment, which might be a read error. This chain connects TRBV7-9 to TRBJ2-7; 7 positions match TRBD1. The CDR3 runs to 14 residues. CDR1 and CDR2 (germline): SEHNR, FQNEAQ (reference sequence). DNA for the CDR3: TGTTCCAGCAGCCCCCGGGACAGTCCCTACGAGCAGTACTTC. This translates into CSSSPRDSPYEQYF.

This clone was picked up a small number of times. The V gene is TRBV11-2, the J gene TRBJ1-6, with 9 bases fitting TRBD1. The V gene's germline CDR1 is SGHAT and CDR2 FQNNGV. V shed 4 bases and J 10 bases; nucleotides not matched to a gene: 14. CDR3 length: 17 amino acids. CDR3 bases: TGTGCCAGCAGCTCCCAAGGGACAGGGTGGGTTGGATCACCCCTCCACTTT. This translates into CASSSQGTGWVGSPLHF. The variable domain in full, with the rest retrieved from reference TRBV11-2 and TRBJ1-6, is EAGVAQSPRYKIIEKRQSVAFWCNPISGHATLYWYQQILGQGPKLLIQFQNNGVVDDSQLPKDRFSAERLKGVDSTLKIQPAKLEDSAVYLCASSSQGTGWVGSPLHFGNGTRLTVT.

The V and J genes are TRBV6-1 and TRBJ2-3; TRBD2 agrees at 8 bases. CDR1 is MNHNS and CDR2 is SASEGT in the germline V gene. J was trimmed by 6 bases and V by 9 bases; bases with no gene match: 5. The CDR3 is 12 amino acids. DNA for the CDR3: TGTGCCAGTTCTCGCGGGGGGGATACGCAGTATTTT. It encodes CASSRGGDTQYF.

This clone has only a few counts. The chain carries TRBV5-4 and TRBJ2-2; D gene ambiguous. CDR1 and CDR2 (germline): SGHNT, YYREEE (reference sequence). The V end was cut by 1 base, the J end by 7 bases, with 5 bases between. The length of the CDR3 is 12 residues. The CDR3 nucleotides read TGTGCCAGCAGCTTGAGGAGCGGGGAGCTGTTTTTT. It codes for CASSLRSGELFF.

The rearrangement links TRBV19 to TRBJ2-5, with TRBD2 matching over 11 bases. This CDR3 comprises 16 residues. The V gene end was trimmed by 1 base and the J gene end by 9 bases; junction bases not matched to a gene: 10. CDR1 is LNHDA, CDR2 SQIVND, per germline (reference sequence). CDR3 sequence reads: CASSIGPPGLAVPQYF. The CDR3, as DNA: TGTGCCAGTAGTATAGGTCCTCCGGGACTAGCGGTTCCCCAGTACTTC.

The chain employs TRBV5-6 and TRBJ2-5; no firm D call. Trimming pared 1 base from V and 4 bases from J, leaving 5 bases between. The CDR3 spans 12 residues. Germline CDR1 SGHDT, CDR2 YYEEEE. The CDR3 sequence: CASSLLRETQYF. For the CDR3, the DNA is TGTGCCAGCAGCTTGTTGCGAGAGACCCAGTACTTC.

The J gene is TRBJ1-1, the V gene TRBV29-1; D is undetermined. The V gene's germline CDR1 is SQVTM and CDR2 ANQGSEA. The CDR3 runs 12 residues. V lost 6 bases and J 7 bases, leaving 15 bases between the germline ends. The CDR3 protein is CSVDEGWGEAFF. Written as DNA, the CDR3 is TGCAGCGTGGACGAGGGTTGGGGTGAAGCTTTCTTT.

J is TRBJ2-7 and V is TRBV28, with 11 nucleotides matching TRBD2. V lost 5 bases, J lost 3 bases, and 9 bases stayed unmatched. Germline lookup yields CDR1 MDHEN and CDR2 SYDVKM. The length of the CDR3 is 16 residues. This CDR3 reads CASSTSGGYVDYEQYF. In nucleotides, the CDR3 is TGTGCCAGCAGTACTAGCGGGGGTTACGTTGACTACGAGCAGTACTTC. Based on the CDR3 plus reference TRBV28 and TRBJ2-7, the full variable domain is DVKVTQSSRYLVKRTGEKVFLECVQDMDHENMFWYRQDPGLGLRLIYFSYDVKMKEKGDIPEGYSVSREKKERFSLILESASTNQTSMYLCASSTSGGYVDYEQYFGPGTRLTVT.

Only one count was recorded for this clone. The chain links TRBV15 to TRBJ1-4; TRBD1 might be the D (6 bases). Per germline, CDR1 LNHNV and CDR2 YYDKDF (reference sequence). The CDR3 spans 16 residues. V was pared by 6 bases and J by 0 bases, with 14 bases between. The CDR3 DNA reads TGTGCCACCAGAGGCGGGGGCCATACAACTAATGAAAAACTGTTTTTT. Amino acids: CATRGGGHTTNEKLFF.

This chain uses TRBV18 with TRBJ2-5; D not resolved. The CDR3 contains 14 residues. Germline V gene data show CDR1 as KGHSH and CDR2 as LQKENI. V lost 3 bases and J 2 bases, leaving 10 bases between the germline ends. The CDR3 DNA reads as TGTGCCAGCTCACCGGCCCAGGTGCAAGAGACCCAGTACTTC. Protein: CASSPAQVQETQYF.

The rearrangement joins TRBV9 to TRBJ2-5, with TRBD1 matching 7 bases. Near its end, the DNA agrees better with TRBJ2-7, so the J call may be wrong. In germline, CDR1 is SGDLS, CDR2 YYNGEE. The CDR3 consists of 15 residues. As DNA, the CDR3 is TGTGCCAGCAGCGACGGACAGGTTGGGAGATACGAGCAGTACTTC. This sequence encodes CASSDGQVGRYEQYF.

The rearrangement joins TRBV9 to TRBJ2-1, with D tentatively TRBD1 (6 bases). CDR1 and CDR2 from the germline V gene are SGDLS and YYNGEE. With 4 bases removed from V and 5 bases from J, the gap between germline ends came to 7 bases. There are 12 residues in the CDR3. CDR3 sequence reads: CASSSGDNEQFF. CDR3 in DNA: TGTGCCAGCAGCTCAGGGGACAATGAGCAGTTCTTC.

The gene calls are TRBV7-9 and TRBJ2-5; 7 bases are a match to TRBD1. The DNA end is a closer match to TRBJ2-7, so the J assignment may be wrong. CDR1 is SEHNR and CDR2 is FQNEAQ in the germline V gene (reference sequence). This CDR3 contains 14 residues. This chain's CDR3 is CASSPVDRAREQYF. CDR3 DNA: TGTGCCAGCAGCCCCGTCGACAGGGCCCGCGAGCAGTACTTC.

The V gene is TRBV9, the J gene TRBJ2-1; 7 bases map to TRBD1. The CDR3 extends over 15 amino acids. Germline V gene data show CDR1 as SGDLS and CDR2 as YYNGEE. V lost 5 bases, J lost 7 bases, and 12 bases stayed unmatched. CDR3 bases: TGTGCCAGCAGTGCTCAGGGACAGCTAGGGAATGAGCAGTTCTTC. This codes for CASSAQGQLGNEQFF.

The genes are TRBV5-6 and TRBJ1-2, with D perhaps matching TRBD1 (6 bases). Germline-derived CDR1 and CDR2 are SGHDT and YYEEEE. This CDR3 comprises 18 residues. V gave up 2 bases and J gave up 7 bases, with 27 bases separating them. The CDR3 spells CASSLNNGSSRQVCGYTF. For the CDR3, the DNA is TGTGCCAGCAGCTTAAATAATGGGAGCTCTCGACAGGTTTGTGGCTACACCTTC.

Here the CDR3 DNA reads TGTGCCAGCAGTGACCCAAGGGACAGCCGATCCTACGAGCAGTACTTC. Translated: CASSDPRDSRSYEQYF. This sequence joins TRBV6-1 and TRBJ2-7; TRBD1 matches 7 bases. V lost 3 bases and J lost 1; bases outside the gene matches: 9. The CDR3 is made up of 16 amino acids. Germline V gene lookup returns CDR1 MNHNS and CDR2 SASEGT.

The CDR3, as DNA: TGTGCCAGCTCACCGGGGACAGGGGGAGGAGATACGCAGTATTTT. This gives the protein CASSPGTGGGDTQYF. V and J are TRBV18 and TRBJ2-3; TRBD1 matches 11 bases. Germline V lookup: CDR1 KGHSH, CDR2 LQKENI. This CDR3 spans 15 amino acids. V dropped 3 bases and J dropped 5; count of bases not matched to a gene: 4.

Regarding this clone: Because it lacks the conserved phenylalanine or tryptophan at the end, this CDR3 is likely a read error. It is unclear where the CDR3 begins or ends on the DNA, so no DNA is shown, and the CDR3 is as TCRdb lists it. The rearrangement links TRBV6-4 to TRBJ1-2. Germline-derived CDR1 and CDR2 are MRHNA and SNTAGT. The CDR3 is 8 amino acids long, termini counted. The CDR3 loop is CASSPLPR.

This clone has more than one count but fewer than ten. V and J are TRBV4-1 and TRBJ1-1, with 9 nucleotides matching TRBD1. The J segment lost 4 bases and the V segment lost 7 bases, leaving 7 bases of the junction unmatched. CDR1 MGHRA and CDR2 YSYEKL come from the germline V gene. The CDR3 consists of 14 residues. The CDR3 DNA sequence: TGCGCCAGCAACCTTCCGGGACAGGGCACTGAAGCTTTCTTT. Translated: CASNLPGQGTEAFF.

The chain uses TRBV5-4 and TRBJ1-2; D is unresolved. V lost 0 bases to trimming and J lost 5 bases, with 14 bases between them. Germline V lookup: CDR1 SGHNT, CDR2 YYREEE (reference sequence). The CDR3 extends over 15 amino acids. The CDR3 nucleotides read TGTGCCAGCAGCTTGGCCAGGCCTCTACAGTATGGCTACACCTTC. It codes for CASSLARPLQYGYTF.

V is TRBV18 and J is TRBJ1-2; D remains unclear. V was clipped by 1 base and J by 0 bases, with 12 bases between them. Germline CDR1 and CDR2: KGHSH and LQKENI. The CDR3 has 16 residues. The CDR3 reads CASSPLGLVTNYGYTF. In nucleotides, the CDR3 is TGTGCCAGCTCACCACTTGGTTTAGTCACTAACTATGGCTACACCTTC.